These 26 T cell receptor beta chains came from one sample sequenced in a study of cytomegalovirus exposure and HLA in healthy donors listed by TCRdb under 2017. Libraries were made using the immunoSEQ multiplex PCR assay. For the multiplex PCR, a mixture combining 60 forward primers for TCR Vbeta segments and 13 reverse primers for TCR Jbeta segments was used. TCRdb holds this immuneACCESS table with in-frame rearrangements only. Some clones are missing; in checked studies, unresolved V genes explain under half, and the rest has no known cause. For this sample the table gives 150,000 or so clones, of which 76% were detected only once. The ten largest clones capture more than 3% of the sample. Sequencing used PBMCs. The receptors here all came from a male donor in good health and CMV-seronegative.

J is TRBJ1-3 and V is TRBV6-1; weak D call: TRBD1 (5 bases). V shed 5 bases and J shed 7 bases, with 12 bases lying between them. This CDR3 region has 13 residues. The germline gives CDR1 MNHNS, CDR2 SASEGT. CDR3 in amino acids: CASSNGGGNTIYF. DNA for the CDR3: TGTGCCAGCAGTAACGGGGGAGGGAACACCATATATTTT.

The table lists this clone with a count of one. The rearrangement joins TRBV6-6 to TRBJ1-2; TRBD1 is a possible D gene (6 bases). The ends were cut back, 2 bases at V and 3 bases at J, with 10 bases in the middle. CDR1 is MNHNY and CDR2 is SVGAGI in the germline V gene (reference sequence). CDR3 size: 14 residues. Here the CDR3 DNA reads TGTGCCAGCAGTTACACCCCAGGGGACTATGGCTACACCTTC. Translating it yields CASSYTPGDYGYTF.

This clone has more than one count but fewer than ten. This chain's CDR3 is CASSYRTGGTEAFF. The CDR3 DNA follows: TGTGCCAGCAGCTACCGGACAGGGGGGACTGAAGCTTTCTTT. This chain joins TRBV7-9 and TRBJ1-1; 10 bases align to TRBD1. V lost 4 bases, J lost 5 bases, and 4 bases stayed unmatched. Germline-derived CDR1 and CDR2 are SEHNR and FQNEAQ (reference sequence). The CDR3 consists of 14 residues. The variable domain in full, completed from reference TRBV7-9 and TRBJ1-1, reads DTGVSQNPRHKITKRGQNVTFRCDPISEHNRLYWYRQTLGQGPEFLTYFQNEAQLEKSRLLSDRFSAERPKGSFSTLEIQRTEQGDSAMYLCASSYRTGGTEAFFGQGTRLTVV.

DNA of the CDR3: TGTGCCACCAGCAAGGGAGTTACTAACTATGGCTACACCTTC. Translating gives CATSKGVTNYGYTF. The chain is built from TRBV15 and TRBJ1-2; D ambiguous. The V end lost 4 bases, the J end lost 0 bases, and 9 bases lay between the germline ends. The germline V gene encodes CDR1 LNHNV and CDR2 YYDKDF (reference sequence). The CDR3 runs 14 residues.

This clone was detected a few times. This chain links TRBV7-2 with TRBJ2-1, with unresolved D. CDR1 and CDR2 (germline): SGHTA, FQGNSA. The germline V and J ends were trimmed by 1 base and 3 bases, with 7 bases remaining between them. The length of the CDR3 is 14 residues. This chain's CDR3 is CASSLETYYNEQFF. The CDR3 bases are TGTGCCAGCAGCTTAGAGACATACTACAATGAGCAGTTCTTC.

The chain is built from TRBV28 and TRBJ2-5; 7 positions agree with TRBD2. CDR1 and CDR2 (germline): MDHEN, SYDVKM. V dropped 2 bases and J dropped 5; count of bases not matched to a gene: 2. This CDR3 is 13 amino acids long. CDR3 sequence (DNA): TGTGCCAGCAGTTTACAGGGAGGGGAGACCCAGTACTTC. This sequence encodes CASSLQGGETQYF.

The genes are TRBV19 and TRBJ2-1; 7 bases match TRBD2. CDR1 LNHDA and CDR2 SQIVND come from the germline V gene (reference sequence). The CDR3 loop spans 15 amino acids. V lost 4 bases, J lost 4 bases, and 7 bases stayed unmatched. In nucleotides, the CDR3 is TGTGCCAGTAGTAATACGGGAGGTATTTACAATGAGCAGTTCTTC. This gives the protein CASSNTGGIYNEQFF.

The V gene is TRBV9, the J gene TRBJ2-3, with 14 bases aligning to TRBD2. V lost 0 bases and J lost 5; bases outside the gene matches: 2. Germline lookup yields CDR1 SGDLS and CDR2 YYNGEE. This CDR3 is 16 amino acids long. The CDR3 DNA reads TGTGCCAGCAGCGTAGTAGGACTAGCGGGGGGAGATACGCAGTATTTT. This codes for CASSVVGLAGGDTQYF. The entire variable domain, with the rest obtained from reference TRBV9 and TRBJ2-3, is as follows: DSGVTQTPKHLITATGQRVTLRCSPRSGDLSVYWYQQSLDQGLQFLIQYYNGEERAKGNILERFSAQQFPDLHSELNLSSLELGDSALYFCASSVVGLAGGDTQYFGPGTRLTVL.

V is TRBV5-1 and J is TRBJ2-2, with D maybe TRBD2 (5 bases). The length of the CDR3 is 14 residues. CDR1 and CDR2 from the germline V gene are SGHRS and YFSETQ. V shed 0 bases and J shed 6 bases, with 9 bases lying between them. CDR3 coding DNA: TGCGCCAGCAGCTTGGGCCGGGGTCCCGGGGAGCTGTTTTTT. This codes for CASSLGRGPGELFF.

The chain is built from TRBV30 and TRBJ1-5; D unclear. V shed 0 bases and J shed 6 bases, with 9 bases lying between them. Germline V gene sequence: CDR1 GTSNPN, CDR2 SVGIG (reference sequence). The CDR3 has 13 residues. The chain's CDR3 is CAWSVRGTQPQHF. In nucleotides, the CDR3 is TGTGCCTGGAGTGTACGGGGAACTCAGCCCCAGCATTTT.

The chain is built from TRBV4-2 and TRBJ1-5, with TRBD1 identical over 9 bases. The V and J ends lost 0 bases and 7 bases, in that order; junction bases with no gene match: 7. The CDR3 length is 16 residues. Looked up from germline, CDR1 is LGHNA and CDR2 is YNFKEQ. The CDR3 region has the DNA TGTGCCAGCAGCCAAGAAACGGGACAGGGTGCGCAGCCCCAGCATTTT. This gives the protein CASSQETGQGAQPQHF.

The chain recombines TRBV5-1 with TRBJ2-5, with 11 bases lining up with TRBD1. The CDR3 has 15 amino acids. V shed 4 bases and J 4 bases; nucleotides not matched to a gene: 6. Germline CDR1 and CDR2: SGHRS and YFSETQ. The CDR3 region has the DNA TGCGCCAGCAGCATCGGGACAGGGGGACCAGAGACCCAGTACTTC. The encoded protein is CASSIGTGGPETQYF.

The rearrangement uses TRBV6-6 and TRBJ2-7; 8 nucleotides align to TRBD1. J lost 1 base, V lost 6 bases, and 8 bases had no gene match. The V gene's germline CDR1 is MNHNY and CDR2 SVGAGI (reference sequence). The CDR3 extends over 15 amino acids. The CDR3 nucleotides are TGTGCCAGCAGCCCCGACAGGGGTGTTTCCTACGAGCAGTACTTC. Its translation is CASSPDRGVSYEQYF.

Comment on this clone: The junction does not match germline at one end; this may be a read error. The V and J genes are TRBV10-3 and TRBJ1-6; perhaps TRBD1 as D (6 bases). Per germline, CDR1 ENHRY and CDR2 SYGVKD. This CDR3 contains 15 residues. The CDR3 DNA is TGTGCCATCAGGGGGGGGGCCTCCAATAATTCACCCCTCCACTTT. Its translation: CAIRGGASNNSPLHF.

Points on this clone: Other DNA sequences in the sample encode the same CDR3. The rearrangement links TRBV28 to TRBJ2-7; 8 bases are shared with TRBD2. With 10 bases clipped from V and 6 bases from J, the junction kept 23 bases outside the gene matches. CDR3 length: 17 amino acids. The germline CDR1 and CDR2 sequences are MDHEN and SYDVKM. CDR3 residues: CATHLGREVERLSEQYF. The CDR3 DNA sequence: TGTGCCACCCATCTCGGGCGGGAGGTCGAAAGGCTTAGCGAGCAGTACTTC.

This chain uses TRBV7-3 with TRBJ2-2; 9 bases line up with TRBD1. J lost 1 base, V lost 4 bases, and 4 bases had no gene match. CDR1 SGHTA and CDR2 FQGTGA come from the germline V gene. This CDR3 is built from 16 residues. The CDR3 DNA reads as TGTGCCAGCAGCTCCACGGACAGGGGGAACACCGGGGAGCTGTTTTTT. Translating it yields CASSSTDRGNTGELFF.

This rearrangement joins TRBV21-1 to TRBJ2-7; TRBD1 was called by the table and not checked on the DNA. TRBV21-1 represents a pseudogene. The CDR3 has 15 amino acids. The CDR3 protein is CASSNPGQGCGEQYF. The DNA of the CDR3 is TGTGCCAGCAGCAACCCGGGACAGGGCTGTGGCGAGCAGTACTTC.

V usage is TRBV15 and J usage is TRBJ1-5, with D uncertain. CDR1 and CDR2 from the germline V gene are LNHNV and YYDKDF (reference sequence). V was cut by 5 bases and J by 3 bases, with 11 bases left in between. The CDR3 runs to 14 residues. The CDR3 is CATSPPLSNQPQHF. The CDR3 DNA follows: TGTGCCACCAGCCCCCCCCTCTCCAATCAGCCCCAGCATTTT. The whole variable domain, remainder taken from reference TRBV15 and TRBJ1-5, is DAMVIQNPRYQVTQFGKPVTLSCSQTLNHNVMYWYQQKSSQAPKLLFHYYDKDFNNEADTPDNFQSRRPNTSFCFLDIRSPGLGDTAMYLCATSPPLSNQPQHFGDGTRLSIL.

The chain couples TRBV19 to TRBJ1-5, with 9 bases lining up with TRBD1. Per germline, CDR1 LNHDA and CDR2 SQIVND (reference sequence). This CDR3 is 15 amino acids long. The J segment lost 5 bases and the V segment lost 6 bases, leaving 8 bases of the junction unmatched. The CDR3 sequence is CASSQQGAYYQPQHF. CDR3 nucleotide sequence: TGTGCCAGTAGCCAACAGGGGGCCTATTATCAGCCCCAGCATTTT. Full variable domain (outside the CDR3, taken from reference TRBV19 and TRBJ1-5): DGGITQSPKYLFRKEGQNVTLSCEQNLNHDAMYWYRQDPGQGLRLIYYSQIVNDFQKGDIAEGYSVSREKKESFPLTVTSAQKNPTAFYLCASSQQGAYYQPQHFGDGTRLSIL.

The chain links TRBV9 to TRBJ2-3; D remains ambiguous. The CDR3 loop spans 13 amino acids. Trimming shortened V by 5 bases and J by 0 bases, and 7 bases separated the two germline ends. Germline V gene sequence: CDR1 SGDLS, CDR2 YYNGEE. CDR3 sequence: CASSFISTDTQYF. Here the CDR3 DNA reads TGTGCCAGCAGTTTTATTAGCACAGATACGCAGTATTTT. The full variable domain, completed using reference TRBV9 and TRBJ2-3, is DSGVTQTPKHLITATGQRVTLRCSPRSGDLSVYWYQQSLDQGLQFLIQYYNGEERAKGNILERFSAQQFPDLHSELNLSSLELGDSALYFCASSFISTDTQYFGPGTRLTVL.

The rearrangement uses TRBV6-5 and TRBJ2-1; 8 bases map to TRBD2. The CDR3 runs to 15 residues. CDR1 and CDR2 (germline): MNHEY, SVGAGI. The V and J ends lost 6 bases and 8 bases, in that order; junction bases with no gene match: 12. The CDR3 here is CASSISGGRDDEQFF. CDR3 sequence (DNA): TGTGCCAGCAGCATAAGCGGGGGTCGGGACGATGAGCAGTTCTTC.

The CDR3 loop reads CSALRGTGEGEQYF. CDR3 sequence (DNA): TGCAGCGCGCTGAGAGGGACAGGGGAGGGCGAGCAGTACTTC. This chain links TRBV29-1 with TRBJ2-7, with 10 positions matching TRBD1. V gave up 7 bases and J gave up 6 bases; unmatched junction bases: 12. CDR3 length equals 14 residues. The V gene's germline CDR1 is SQVTM and CDR2 ANQGSEA.

The chain is built from TRBV18 and TRBJ1-1; maybe TRBD1 (6 bases). This CDR3 has 16 amino acids. Germline loops: CDR1 KGHSH, CDR2 LQKENI. Trimming left V 4 bases short and J 4 bases short, with 19 bases between. CDR3 bases: TGTGCCAGCTCACTTAGTTCCGGGACAACAGGCACTGAAGCTTTCTTT. This gives the protein CASSLSSGTTGTEAFF.

This sequence joins TRBV28 and TRBJ1-5; no clear D gene. The V gene's germline CDR1 is MDHEN and CDR2 SYDVKM. The CDR3 extends over 12 amino acids. Trimming shortened V by 2 bases and J by 12 bases, and 11 bases separated the two germline ends. CDR3 residues: CASSLGGELQHF. The CDR3 bases are TGTGCCAGCAGTTTAGGTGGGGAGCTCCAGCATTTT.

This chain joins TRBV28 and TRBJ1-2; no definite D call. V was cut by 2 bases and J by 7 bases, with 11 bases left in between. The germline V gene has CDR1 MDHEN and CDR2 SYDVKM. This CDR3 spans 13 amino acids. The CDR3 loop is CASSLPPLGGYTF. DNA of the CDR3: TGTGCCAGCAGTTTACCCCCCCTCGGTGGCTACACCTTC.

This clone has a handful of counts. This chain joins TRBV5-1 and TRBJ2-7; 8 nucleotides line up with TRBD1. V was clipped by 3 bases and J by 3 bases; unmatched bases: 2. This CDR3 contains 13 residues. Germline lookup yields CDR1 SGHRS and CDR2 YFSETQ. This chain's CDR3 is CASSWGTGYEQYF. CDR3 nucleotides: TGCGCCAGCAGCTGGGGGACAGGCTACGAGCAGTACTTC.